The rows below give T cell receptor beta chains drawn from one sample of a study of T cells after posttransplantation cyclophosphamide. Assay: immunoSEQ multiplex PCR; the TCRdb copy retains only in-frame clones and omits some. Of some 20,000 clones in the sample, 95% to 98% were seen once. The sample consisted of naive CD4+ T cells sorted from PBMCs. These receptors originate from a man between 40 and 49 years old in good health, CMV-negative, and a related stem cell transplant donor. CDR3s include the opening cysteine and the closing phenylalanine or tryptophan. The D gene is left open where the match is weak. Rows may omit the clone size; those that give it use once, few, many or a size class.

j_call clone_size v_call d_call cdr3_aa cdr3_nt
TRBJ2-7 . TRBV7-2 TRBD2 CASSLGAGGTYEQYF TGTGCCAGCAGCTTAGGCGCGGGAGGGACCTACGAGCAGTACTTC
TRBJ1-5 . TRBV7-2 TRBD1 CASSLEGQGFGQPQHF TGTGCCAGCAGCTTAGAGGGACAGGGCTTCGGTCAGCCCCAGCATTTT
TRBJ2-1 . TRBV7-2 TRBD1 CASSSRQGDYNEQFF TGTGCCAGCAGCTCCCGACAGGGGGACTACAATGAGCAGTTCTTC
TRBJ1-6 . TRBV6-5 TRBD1 CASSRDSNNSPLHF TGTGCCAGCAGCCGGGACAGCAATAATTCCCCCCTCCACTTT
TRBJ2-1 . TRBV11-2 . CASSPPTTGIYNEQFF TGTGCCAGCAGCCCCCCCACCACAGGGATCTACAATGAGCAGTTCTTC
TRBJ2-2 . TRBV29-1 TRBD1 CSASQGVTNTGELFF TGCAGCGCCTCACAGGGGGTTACGAACACCGGGGAGCTGTTTTTT
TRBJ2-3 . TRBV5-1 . CASSLGQRTSTDTQYF TGCGCCAGCAGCTTGGGGCAGCGAACAAGCACAGATACGCAGTATTTT
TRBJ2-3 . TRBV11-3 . CASSLGSGDTQYF TGTGCCAGCAGCTTAGGTTCCGGAGATACGCAGTATTTT
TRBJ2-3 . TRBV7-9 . CASSFASVLTDTQYF TGTGCCAGCAGCTTTGCCAGCGTGCTCACAGATACGCAGTATTTT
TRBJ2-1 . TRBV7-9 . CASSSFRGEVYNEQFF TGTGCCAGCAGCTCGTTCAGGGGAGAGGTCTACAATGAGCAGTTCTTC
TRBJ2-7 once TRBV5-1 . CASSLVGMSNEQYF TGCGCCAGCAGCTTGGTCGGGATGAGTAACGAGCAGTACTTC
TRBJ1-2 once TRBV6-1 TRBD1 CAARDSGYGYTF TGTGCCGCCAGGGACAGCGGATATGGCTACACCTTC
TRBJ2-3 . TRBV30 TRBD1 CAWSWIPPGQGAKDTQYF TGTGCCTGGAGTTGGATCCCTCCGGGACAGGGGGCAAAAGATACGCAGTATTTT
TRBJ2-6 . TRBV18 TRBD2 CASSPQLAGVSGANVLTF TGTGCCAGCTCACCCCAACTAGCGGGTGTCTCTGGGGCCAACGTCCTGACTTTC
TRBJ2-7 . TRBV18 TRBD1 CASSPIGQGATEQYF TGTGCCAGCTCACCAATAGGACAGGGGGCAACCGAGCAGTACTTC
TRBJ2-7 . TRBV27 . CASSPSGLDYEQYF TGTGCCAGCAGTCCGTCGGGACTCGACTACGAGCAGTACTTC
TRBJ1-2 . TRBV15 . CATSRDSGTTLGTF TGTGCCACCAGCAGAGACTCCGGGACAACCTTAGGGACCTTC
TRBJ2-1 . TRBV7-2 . CASSLGWGANEQFF TGTGCCAGCAGCTTAGGGTGGGGAGCCAATGAGCAGTTCTTC
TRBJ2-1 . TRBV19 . CASSSGVNEQFF TGTGCCAGTAGTTCCGGGGTCAATGAGCAGTTCTTC
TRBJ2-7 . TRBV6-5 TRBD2 CATSASGRDEQYF TGTGCCACTTCAGCTTCAGGGAGGGACGAGCAGTACTTC
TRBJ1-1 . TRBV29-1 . CSVGRAGTEAFF TGCAGCGTTGGTCGGGCGGGCACTGAAGCTTTCTTT
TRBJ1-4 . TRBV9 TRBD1 CASSVGSLDRGEKLFF TGTGCCAGCAGCGTAGGATCGTTGGACAGGGGTGAAAAACTGTTTTTT
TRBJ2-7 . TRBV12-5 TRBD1 CASGFIARDRVLYEQYF TGTGCTAGTGGTTTCATTGCCCGGGACAGGGTCTTGTACGAGCAGTACTTC